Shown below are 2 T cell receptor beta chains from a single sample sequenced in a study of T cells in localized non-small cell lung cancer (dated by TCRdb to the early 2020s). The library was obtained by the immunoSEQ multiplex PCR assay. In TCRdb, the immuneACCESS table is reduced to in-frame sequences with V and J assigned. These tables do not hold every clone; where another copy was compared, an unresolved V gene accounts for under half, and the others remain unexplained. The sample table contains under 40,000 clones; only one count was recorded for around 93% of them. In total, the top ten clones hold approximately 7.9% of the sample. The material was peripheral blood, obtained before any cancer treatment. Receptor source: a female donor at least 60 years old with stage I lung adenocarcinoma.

The CDR3 reads CASSPYRDTNYGYTF. The CDR3 DNA reads TGCGCCAGCAGCCCCTACAGGGATACCAACTATGGCTACACCTTC. V and J are TRBV5-1 and TRBJ1-2; a possible D gene is TRBD1 (6 bases). Between the trimmed V and J ends, which lost 4 bases and 2 bases, there was a span of 15 bases. The germline gives CDR1 SGHRS, CDR2 YFSETQ. The CDR3 totals 15 residues.

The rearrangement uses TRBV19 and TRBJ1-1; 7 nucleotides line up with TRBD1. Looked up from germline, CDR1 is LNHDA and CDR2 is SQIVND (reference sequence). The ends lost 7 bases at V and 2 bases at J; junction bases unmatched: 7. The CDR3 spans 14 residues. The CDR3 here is CASTSGTVNTEAFF. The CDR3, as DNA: TGTGCCAGTACCTCCGGGACAGTTAACACTGAAGCTTTCTTT.